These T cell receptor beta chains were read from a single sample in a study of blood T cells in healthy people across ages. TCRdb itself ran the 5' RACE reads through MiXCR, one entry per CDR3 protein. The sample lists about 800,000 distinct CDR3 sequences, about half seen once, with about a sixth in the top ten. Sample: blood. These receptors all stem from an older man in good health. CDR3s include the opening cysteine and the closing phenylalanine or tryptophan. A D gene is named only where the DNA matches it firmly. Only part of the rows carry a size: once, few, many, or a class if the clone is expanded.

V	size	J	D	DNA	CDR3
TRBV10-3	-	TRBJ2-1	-	TGTGCCATCAGTGAGCGGGGGCCAGGGGAAAATGAGCAGTTCTTC	CAISERGPGENEQFF
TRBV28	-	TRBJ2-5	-	TGTGCCAGCAGCCACGGGGGAAAGGAGACCCAGTACTTC	CASSHGGKETQYF
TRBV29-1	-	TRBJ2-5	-	TGCAGCGCTACCGAGACAGCGGCCCGATTTCAAGAGACCCAGTACTTC	CSATETAARFQETQYF
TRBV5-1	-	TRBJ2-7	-	TGCGCCGGACCGAGACGGGAGGACAGGTACGAGCAGTACTTC	CAGPRREDRYEQYF
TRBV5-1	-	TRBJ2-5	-	TGCGCCAGCAGCTTGGATAATATTCAGACCCAGTACTTC	CASSLDNIQTQYF
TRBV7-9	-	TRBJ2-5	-	TGTGCCAGCACCCCCGGACAGTCCCAAGAGACCCAGTACTTC	CASTPGQSQETQYF
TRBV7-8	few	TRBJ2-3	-	TGTGCCAGCAGCTCACCTATTGGGACAGATACGCAGTATTTT	CASSSPIGTDTQYF
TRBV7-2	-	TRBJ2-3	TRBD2	TGTGCCAGCAGTCCTCATGGGACTAGCCGGTCACGCACGCAGTATTTT	CASSPHGTSRSRTQYF
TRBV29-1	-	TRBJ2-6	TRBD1	TGCAGCGTCCAGGGGGTTGGGGCCAACGTCCTGACTTTC	CSVQGVGANVLTF
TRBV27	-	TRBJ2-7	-	TGTGCCAGCAGTTCGCCAAAAAGCTCCTACAATGAGCAGTACTTC	CASSSPKSSYNEQYF
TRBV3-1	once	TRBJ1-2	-	TGTGCCAGCAGCCAAGATTGGCAGGGCTATGGCTACACCTTC	CASSQDWQGYGYTF
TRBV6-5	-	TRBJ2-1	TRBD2	TGTGCCAGCAGCTCCACTAGCGGGAGACGCAATGAGCAGTTCTTC	CASSSTSGRRNEQFF
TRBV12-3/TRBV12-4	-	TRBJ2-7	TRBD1	TGTGCCAGCATTGAGGGGACAGGGTATATTCCCGAGCAGTACTTC	CASIEGTGYIPEQYF
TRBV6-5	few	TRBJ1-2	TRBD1	TGTGCCAGCAGTTACCGGGACAGGGCCTATGGCTACACCTTC	CASSYRDRAYGYTF
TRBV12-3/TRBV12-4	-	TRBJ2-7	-	TGTGCCAGCAGTTTATCAATCTACGAGCAGTACTTC	CASSLSIYEQYF
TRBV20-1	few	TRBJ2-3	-	TGCAGTTTGGAGGGGAATACGCAGTATTTT	CSLEGNTQYF
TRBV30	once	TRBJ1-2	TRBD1	TGTGCCTGGAGCGCTCCGGGACAGGGGGTCGGTGGCTACACCTTC	CAWSAPGQGVGGYTF
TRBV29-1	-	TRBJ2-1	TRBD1	TGCAGCGTTGGCGCGACAGGGGGGGATGAGCAGTTCTTC	CSVGATGGDEQFF
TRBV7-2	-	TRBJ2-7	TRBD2	TGTGCCAGCAGCCCCGAGGGGAGGGGCTTCTACGAGCAGTACTTC	CASSPEGRGFYEQYF
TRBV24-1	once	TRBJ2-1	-	TGTGCCACCAGTGATTCCCGGGGTCTGGGTAGTGAGCAGTTCTTC	CATSDSRGLGSEQFF
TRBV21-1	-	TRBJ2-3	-	TGTGCCAGCAGCAAAGCCGCCCGACTAGCAGATACGCAGTATTTT	CASSKAARLADTQYF
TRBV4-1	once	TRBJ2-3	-	TGCGCCAGCAGCCCCGGGGCAGGGTGGGCAGATACGCAGTATTTT	CASSPGAGWADTQYF
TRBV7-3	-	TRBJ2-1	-	TGTGCCAGCAGCCCCGGACAAGGACAATGGTACAATGAGCAGTTCTTC	CASSPGQGQWYNEQFF
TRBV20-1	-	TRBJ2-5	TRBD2	TGCAGTGCTAGAGACGGGACTAGCGCGGAGGAGACCCAGTACTTC	CSARDGTSAEETQYF
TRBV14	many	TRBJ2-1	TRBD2	TGTGCCAGCAGCCAAGATTCCCCGCATTCGGCGGGGGATAATGAGCAGTTCTTC	CASSQDSPHSAGDNEQFF
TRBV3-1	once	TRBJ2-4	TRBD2	TGTGCCAGCAGCCAGGCTAGCGGGGGGGAAAACATTCAGTACTTC	CASSQASGGENIQYF
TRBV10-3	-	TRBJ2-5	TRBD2	TGTGCCATCAGTGACGAGGGAGGGTACAATGAGCAGTACTTC	CAISDEGGYNEQYF
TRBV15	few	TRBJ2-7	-	TGTGCCACCAGCGAGGCGCAGGGGTCCGAGCAGTACTTC	CATSEAQGSEQYF
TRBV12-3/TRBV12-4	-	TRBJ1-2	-	TGTGCCAGCAGCGCCCAAAGTGGCTATGGCTACACCTTC	CASSAQSGYGYTF
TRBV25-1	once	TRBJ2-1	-	TGTACCACCGCCTTCACCCAGGGGTACCTTAGGCCTGAGCAGTTCTTC	CTTAFTQGYLRPEQFF
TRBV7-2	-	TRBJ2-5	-	TGTGCCAGCAGCAAAGGACCCCAAGAGACCCAGTACTTC	CASSKGPQETQYF
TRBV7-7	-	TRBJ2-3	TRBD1	TGTGCTAGCAGCGCGTCCTTACTACAGGGGCCTAGCACAGATACGCAGTATTTT	CASSASLLQGPSTDTQYF
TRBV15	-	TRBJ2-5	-	TGTGCCACCCGGACGGTGTACCAAGAGACCCAGTACTTC	CATRTVYQETQYF
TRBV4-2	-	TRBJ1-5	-	TGTGCCAGCAGCCAAGTTCTGAGCAATCAGCCCCAGCATTTT	CASSQVLSNQPQHF
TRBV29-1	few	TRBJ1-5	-	TGCAGCCCAGCACCTCCTAAACAGAACCGCCTTAATCAGCCCCAGCATTTT	CSPAPPKQNRLNQPQHF
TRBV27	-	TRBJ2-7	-	TGTGCCAGCACCGACATCGGGGGATACGAGCAGTACTTC	CASTDIGGYEQYF
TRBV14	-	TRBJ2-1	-	TGTGCCAGCAGCCAAGTGGTACGAGCCACCACACATGAGCAGTTCTTC	CASSQVVRATTHEQFF
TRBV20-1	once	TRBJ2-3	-	TGCAGTGCTAGAGAGGGCGGGGTATGGACAGAGACGCAGTATTTT	CSAREGGVWTETQYF
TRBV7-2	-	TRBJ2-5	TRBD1	TGTGCCAGCAGCTCTACAGGACAGGGGGCGGAGACCCAGTACTTC	CASSSTGQGAETQYF
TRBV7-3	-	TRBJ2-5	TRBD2	TGTGCCAGCAGCGAGACCGGGACTAGCAGATACAATGAGCAGTACTTC	CASSETGTSRYNEQYF
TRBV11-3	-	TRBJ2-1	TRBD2	TGTGCCAGCAGCTTCTCGCGGGAGGGGCAGTTCTTC	CASSFSREGQFF
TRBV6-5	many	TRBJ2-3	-	TGTGCCAGCAGTTACTTGGACGGGGATCGTACAGATACGCAGTATTTT	CASSYLDGDRTDTQYF
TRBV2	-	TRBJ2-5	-	TGTGCCAGCAGCCTATATATACAAGAGACCCAGTACTTC	CASSLYIQETQYF
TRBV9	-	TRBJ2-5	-	TGTGCCAGCAGCGTAGATGAGGGCAGGGAGCAGTACTTC	CASSVDEGREQYF
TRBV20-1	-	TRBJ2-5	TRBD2	TGCAGTGCGGTCGGACTAGTTGGGACCCAGTACTTC	CSAVGLVGTQYF
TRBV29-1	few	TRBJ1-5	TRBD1	TGCAGCGCCCTGACAGGGGGTGGCAATCAGCCCCAGCATTTT	CSALTGGGNQPQHF
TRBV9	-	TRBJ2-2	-	TGTGCCAGCAGCCGAGCACTCGGGGAGCTGTTTTTT	CASSRALGELFF
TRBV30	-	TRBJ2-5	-	TGTGCCTGGAGTGACGGTGCTAGCTTAGAGACCCAGTACTTC	CAWSDGASLETQYF
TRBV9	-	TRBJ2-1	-	TGTGCCAGCAGCGTAGGCGTCGGATACAATGAGCAGTTCTTC	CASSVGVGYNEQFF
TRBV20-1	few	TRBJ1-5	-	TGCAGTGCTAGGCATGCGGGAGGAAATCAGCCCCAGCATTTT	CSARHAGGNQPQHF
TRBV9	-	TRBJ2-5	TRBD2	TGTGCCAGCAGCACGGGACTAGCGGGAGTAGAAGAGACCCAGTACTTC	CASSTGLAGVEETQYF
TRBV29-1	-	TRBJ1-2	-	TGCAGCGTTTGGTCAGGGCTTAACTATGGCTACACCTTC	CSVWSGLNYGYTF
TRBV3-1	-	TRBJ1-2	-	TGTGCCAGCAGCCGAAACAGGGTCGGGTATGGCTACACCTTC	CASSRNRVGYGYTF
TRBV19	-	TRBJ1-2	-	TGTGCCAGTAGTCTTTATTCGTGGACCCTAATCGGGGATACCTATGGCTACACCTTC	CASSLYSWTLIGDTYGYTF
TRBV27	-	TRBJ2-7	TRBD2	TGTGCCAGCAGTTTCAGACTAGCGAGATCCTACGAGCAGTACTTC	CASSFRLARSYEQYF
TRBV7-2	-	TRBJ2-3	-	TGTGCCAGCACCATGAGAAGGCTCAGCACAGATACGCAGTATTTT	CASTMRRLSTDTQYF